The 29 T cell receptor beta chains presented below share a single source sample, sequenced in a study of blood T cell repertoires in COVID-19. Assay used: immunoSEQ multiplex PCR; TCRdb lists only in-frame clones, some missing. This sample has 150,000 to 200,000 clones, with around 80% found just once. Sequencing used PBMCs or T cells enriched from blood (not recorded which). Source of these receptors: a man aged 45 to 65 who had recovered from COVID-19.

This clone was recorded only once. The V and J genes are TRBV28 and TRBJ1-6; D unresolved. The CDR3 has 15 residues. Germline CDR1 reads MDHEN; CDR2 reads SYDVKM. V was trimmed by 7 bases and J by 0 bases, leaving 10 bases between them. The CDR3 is CASISVSSYNSPLHF. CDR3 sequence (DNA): TGTGCCAGCATATCAGTAAGCTCCTATAATTCACCCCTCCACTTT.

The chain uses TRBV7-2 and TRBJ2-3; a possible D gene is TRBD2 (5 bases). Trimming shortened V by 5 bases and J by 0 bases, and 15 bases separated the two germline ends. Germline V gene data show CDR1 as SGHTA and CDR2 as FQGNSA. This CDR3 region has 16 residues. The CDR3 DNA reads TGTGCCAGCAGCCGGAGCGGCGGCACTAGCACAGATACGCAGTATTTT. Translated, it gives CASSRSGGTSTDTQYF.

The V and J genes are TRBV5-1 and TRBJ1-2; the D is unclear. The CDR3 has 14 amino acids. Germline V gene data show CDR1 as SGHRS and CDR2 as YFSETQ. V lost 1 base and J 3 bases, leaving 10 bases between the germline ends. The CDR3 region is CASSLTIPDYGYTF. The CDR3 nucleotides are TGCGCCAGCAGCTTGACAATTCCTGACTATGGCTACACCTTC.

The CDR3 here is CASSPGGTSGLNEQFF. The CDR3 region has the DNA TGTGCCAGCAGCCCGGGGGGGACTAGCGGTCTAAATGAGCAGTTCTTC. The genes are TRBV5-4 and TRBJ2-1; 11 bases are a match to TRBD2. Germline V gene sequence: CDR1 SGHNT, CDR2 YYREEE (reference sequence). V was clipped by 4 bases and J by 7 bases; unmatched bases: 10. The CDR3 sequence is 16 residues long.

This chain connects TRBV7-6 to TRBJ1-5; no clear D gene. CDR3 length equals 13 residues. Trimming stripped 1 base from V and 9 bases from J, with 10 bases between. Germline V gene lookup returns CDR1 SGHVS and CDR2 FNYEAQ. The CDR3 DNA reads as TGTGCCAGCAGCTTAGGGCCCGATTGGCCCCAGCATTTT. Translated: CASSLGPDWPQHF. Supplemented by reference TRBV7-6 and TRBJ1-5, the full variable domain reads GAGVSQSPRYKVTKRGQDVALRCDPISGHVSLYWYRQALGQGPEFLTYFNYEAQQDKSGLPNDRFSAERPEGSISTLTIQRTEQRDSAMYRCASSLGPDWPQHFGDGTRLSIL.

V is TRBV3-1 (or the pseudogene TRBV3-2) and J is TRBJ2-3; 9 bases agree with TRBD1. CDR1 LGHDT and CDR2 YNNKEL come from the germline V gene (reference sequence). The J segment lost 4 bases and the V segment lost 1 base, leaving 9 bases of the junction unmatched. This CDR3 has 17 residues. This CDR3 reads CASSQVPGQGVADTQYF. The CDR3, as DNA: TGTGCCAGCAGCCAAGTCCCGGGACAGGGTGTCGCAGATACGCAGTATTTT.

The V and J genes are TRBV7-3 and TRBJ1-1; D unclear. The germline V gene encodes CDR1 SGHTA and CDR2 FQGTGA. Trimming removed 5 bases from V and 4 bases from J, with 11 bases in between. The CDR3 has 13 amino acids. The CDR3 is CASSTSQSTEAFF. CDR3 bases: TGTGCCAGCAGCACTAGTCAATCCACTGAAGCTTTCTTT.

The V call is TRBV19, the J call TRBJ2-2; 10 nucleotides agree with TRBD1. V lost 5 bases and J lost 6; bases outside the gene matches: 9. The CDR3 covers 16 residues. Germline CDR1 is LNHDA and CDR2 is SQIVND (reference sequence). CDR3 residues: CASSAPGQGSPGELFF. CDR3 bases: TGTGCCAGTAGTGCCCCGGGACAGGGGAGTCCCGGGGAGCTGTTTTTT.

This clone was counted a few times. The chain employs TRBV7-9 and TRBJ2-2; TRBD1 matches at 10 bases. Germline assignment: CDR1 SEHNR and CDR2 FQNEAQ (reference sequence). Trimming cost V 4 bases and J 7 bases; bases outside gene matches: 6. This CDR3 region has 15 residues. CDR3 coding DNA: TGTGCCAGCAGCTCGGGACAGGGGATGATCGGGGAGCTGTTTTTT. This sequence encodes CASSSGQGMIGELFF.

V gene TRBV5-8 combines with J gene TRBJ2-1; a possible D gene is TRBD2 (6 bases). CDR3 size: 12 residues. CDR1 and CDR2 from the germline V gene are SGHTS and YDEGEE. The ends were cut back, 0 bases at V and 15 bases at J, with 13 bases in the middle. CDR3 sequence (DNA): TGTGCCAGCAGCTTGGCCGGGACTTGGCCGTTCTTC. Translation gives CASSLAGTWPFF. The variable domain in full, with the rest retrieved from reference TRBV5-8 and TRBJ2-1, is EAGVTQSPTHLIKTRGQQATLRCSPISGHTSVYWYQQALGLGLQFLLWYDEGEERNRGNFPPRFSGRQFPNYSSELNVNALELEDSALYLCASSLAGTWPFFGPGTRLTVL.

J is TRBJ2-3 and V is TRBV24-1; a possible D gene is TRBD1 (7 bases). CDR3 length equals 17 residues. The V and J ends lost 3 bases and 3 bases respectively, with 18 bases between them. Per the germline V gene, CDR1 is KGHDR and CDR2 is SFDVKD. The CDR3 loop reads CATSDPIPGGQTDTQYF. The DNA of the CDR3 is TGTGCCACCAGTGATCCCATTCCAGGGGGGCAGACAGATACGCAGTATTTT.

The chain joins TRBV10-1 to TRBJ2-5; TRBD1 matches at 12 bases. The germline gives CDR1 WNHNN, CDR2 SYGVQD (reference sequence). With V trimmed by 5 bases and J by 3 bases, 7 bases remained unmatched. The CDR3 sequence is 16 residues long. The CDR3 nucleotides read TGCGCCAGCAGTAAGTGGGGACAGGGGGCGGAAGAGACCCAGTACTTC. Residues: CASSKWGQGAEETQYF.

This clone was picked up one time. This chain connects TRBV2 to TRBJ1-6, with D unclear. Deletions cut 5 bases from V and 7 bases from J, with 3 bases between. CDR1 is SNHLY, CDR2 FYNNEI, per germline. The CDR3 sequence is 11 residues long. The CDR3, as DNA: TGTGCCAGCAGTTCAAATTCACCCCTCCACTTT. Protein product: CASSSNSPLHF.

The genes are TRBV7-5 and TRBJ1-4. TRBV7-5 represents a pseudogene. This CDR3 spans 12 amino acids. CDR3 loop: CVRSLEGEELFF. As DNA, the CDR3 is TGTGTCAGAAGTCTGGAGGGAGAGGAACTGTTTTTT.

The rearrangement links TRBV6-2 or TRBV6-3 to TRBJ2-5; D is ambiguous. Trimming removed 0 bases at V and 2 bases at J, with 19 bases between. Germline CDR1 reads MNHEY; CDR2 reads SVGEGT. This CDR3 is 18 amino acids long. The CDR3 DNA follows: TGTGCCAGCAGTTACTCGAGTCGCATCCCTCAAAGACAAGAGACCCAGTACTTC. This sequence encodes CASSYSSRIPQRQETQYF.

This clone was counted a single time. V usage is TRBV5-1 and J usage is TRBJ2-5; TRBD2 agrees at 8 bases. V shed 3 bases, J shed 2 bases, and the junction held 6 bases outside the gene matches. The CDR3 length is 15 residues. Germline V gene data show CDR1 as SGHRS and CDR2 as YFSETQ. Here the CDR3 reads CASSSRLASQETQYF. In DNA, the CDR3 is TGCGCCAGCAGCTCTCGACTAGCGTCTCAAGAGACCCAGTACTTC.

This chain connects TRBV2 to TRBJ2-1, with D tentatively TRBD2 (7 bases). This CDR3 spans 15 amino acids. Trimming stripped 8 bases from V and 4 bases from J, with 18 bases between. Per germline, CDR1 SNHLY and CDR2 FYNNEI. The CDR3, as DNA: TGTGCCAGCTCCCTAGAGAGGGGGGGATACAATGAGCAGTTCTTC. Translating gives CASSLERGGYNEQFF.

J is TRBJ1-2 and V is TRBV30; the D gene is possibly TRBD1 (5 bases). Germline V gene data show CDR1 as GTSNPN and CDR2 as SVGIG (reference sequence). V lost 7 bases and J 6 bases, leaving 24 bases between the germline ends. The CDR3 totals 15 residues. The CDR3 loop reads CALTPLTLPRDGYTF. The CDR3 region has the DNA TGTGCCTTAACTCCTCTGACATTACCCAGGGATGGCTACACCTTC.

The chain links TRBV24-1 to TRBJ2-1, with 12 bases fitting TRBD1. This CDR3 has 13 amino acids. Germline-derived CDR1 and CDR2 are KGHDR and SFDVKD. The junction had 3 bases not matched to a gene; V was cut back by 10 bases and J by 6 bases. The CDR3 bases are TGTGCCACGGGACAGGGGGCTAGCAATGAGCAGTTCTTC. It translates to CATGQGASNEQFF.

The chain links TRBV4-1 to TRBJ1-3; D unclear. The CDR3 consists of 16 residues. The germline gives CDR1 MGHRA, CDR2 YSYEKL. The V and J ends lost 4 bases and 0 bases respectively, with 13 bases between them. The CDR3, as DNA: TGCGCCAGCAGCCTAACAGAATACTTCTCTGGAAACACCATATATTTT. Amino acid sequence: CASSLTEYFSGNTIYF.

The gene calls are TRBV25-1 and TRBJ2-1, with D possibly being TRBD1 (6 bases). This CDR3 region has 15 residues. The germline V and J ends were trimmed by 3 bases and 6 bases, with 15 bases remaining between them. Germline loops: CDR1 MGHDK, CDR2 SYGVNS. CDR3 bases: TGTGCCAGCAGTGATAGATTTGCAGGGGCCAATGAGCAGTTCTTC. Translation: CASSDRFAGANEQFF. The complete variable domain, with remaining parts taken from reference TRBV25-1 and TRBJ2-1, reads EADIYQTPRYLVIGTGKKITLECSQTMGHDKMYWYQQDPGMELHLIHYSYGVNSTEKGDLSSESTVSRIRTEHFPLTLESARPSHTSQYLCASSDRFAGANEQFFGPGTRLTVL.

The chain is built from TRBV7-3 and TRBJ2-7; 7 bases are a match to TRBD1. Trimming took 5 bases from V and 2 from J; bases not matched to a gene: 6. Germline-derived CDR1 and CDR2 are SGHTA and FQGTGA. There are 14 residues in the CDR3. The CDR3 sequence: CASSKTGFTYEQYF. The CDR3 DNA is TGTGCCAGCAGCAAGACAGGGTTTACCTACGAGCAGTACTTC.

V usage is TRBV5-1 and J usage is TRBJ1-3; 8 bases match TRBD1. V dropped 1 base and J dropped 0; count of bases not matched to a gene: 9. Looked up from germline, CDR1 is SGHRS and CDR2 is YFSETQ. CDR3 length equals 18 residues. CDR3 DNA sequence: TGCGCCAGCAGCTTGACAGGGGGAGAGGGCTACTCTGGAAACACCATATATTTT. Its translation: CASSLTGGEGYSGNTIYF.

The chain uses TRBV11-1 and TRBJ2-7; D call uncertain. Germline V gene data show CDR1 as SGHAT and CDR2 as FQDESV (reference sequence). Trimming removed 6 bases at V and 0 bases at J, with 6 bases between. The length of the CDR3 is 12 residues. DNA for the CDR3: TGTGCCAGCAGTACCTACTCCTACGAGCAGTACTTC. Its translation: CASSTYSYEQYF.

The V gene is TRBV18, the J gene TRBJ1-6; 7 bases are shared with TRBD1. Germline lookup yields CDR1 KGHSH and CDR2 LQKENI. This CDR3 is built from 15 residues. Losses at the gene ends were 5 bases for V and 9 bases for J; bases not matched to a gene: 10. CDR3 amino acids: CASSSEGAWRSPLHF. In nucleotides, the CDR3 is TGTGCCAGCTCATCAGAGGGGGCTTGGCGTTCACCCCTCCACTTT.

CDR3 residues: CASSYSLDRRYGYTF. The CDR3 DNA reads TGTGCCAGCAGTTACTCCCTGGACAGGCGGTATGGCTACACCTTC. The V call is TRBV6-5, the J call TRBJ1-2; 7 nucleotides align to TRBD1. V trimming: 0 bases; J trimming: 5 bases; junction bases outside the gene matches: 6. The CDR3 is 15 residues long. In germline, CDR1 is MNHEY, CDR2 SVGAGI.

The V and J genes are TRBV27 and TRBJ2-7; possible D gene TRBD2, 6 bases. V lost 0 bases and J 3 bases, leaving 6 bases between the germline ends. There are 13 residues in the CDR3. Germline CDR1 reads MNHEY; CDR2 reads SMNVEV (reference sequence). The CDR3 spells CASSLSGGYEQYF. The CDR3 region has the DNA TGTGCCAGCAGTTTATCCGGGGGCTACGAGCAGTACTTC.

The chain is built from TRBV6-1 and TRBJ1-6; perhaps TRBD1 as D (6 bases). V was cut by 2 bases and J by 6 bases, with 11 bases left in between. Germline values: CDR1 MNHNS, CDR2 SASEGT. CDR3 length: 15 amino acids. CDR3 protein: CASSELTGGNSPLHF. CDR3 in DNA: TGTGCCAGCAGTGAACTGACAGGCGGTAATTCACCCCTCCACTTT.

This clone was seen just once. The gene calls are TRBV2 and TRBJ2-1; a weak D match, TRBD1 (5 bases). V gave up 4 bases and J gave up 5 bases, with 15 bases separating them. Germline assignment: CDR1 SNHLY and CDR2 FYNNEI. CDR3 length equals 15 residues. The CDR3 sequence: CASSGARADNNEQFF. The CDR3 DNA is TGTGCCAGCAGTGGGGCCAGGGCAGATAACAATGAGCAGTTCTTC.